The 6 T cell receptor beta chains reported below all come from one sample, sequenced in a study of blood T cell repertoires in COVID-19. Data came from immunoSEQ multiplex PCR; TCRdb stores just in-frame clones and leaves some out. Of about 250,000 clones listed, 86% are singletons. The sequencing sample was made of peripheral blood. These TCRs come from a woman in her thirties with active or convalescent COVID-19.

The genes are TRBV7-3 and TRBJ1-1, with a weak D call TRBD1 (6 bases). The V end was cut by 0 bases, the J end by 7 bases, with 21 bases between. Germline-derived CDR1 and CDR2 are SGHTA and FQGTGA. The CDR3 length is 17 residues. The CDR3 DNA sequence: TGTGCCAGCAGCTTAACAGGAGGGGGAGCGGGACGGGGTGAAGCTTTCTTT. Protein: CASSLTGGGAGRGEAFF.

This chain links TRBV9 with TRBJ1-1; tentative D call: TRBD1 (5 bases). The CDR3 runs 13 residues. V was pared by 3 bases and J by 10 bases, with 16 bases between. CDR1 is SGDLS, CDR2 YYNGEE, per germline. CDR3 region: CASSAQGVGVAFF. Written as DNA, the CDR3 is TGTGCCAGCAGCGCGCAGGGTGTTGGGGTAGCTTTCTTT.

The rearrangement joins TRBV5-4 to TRBJ2-3; no definite D call. The CDR3 runs to 14 residues. The V gene lost 0 bases and the J gene lost 2 bases, with 7 bases spanning the gap. CDR1 and CDR2 (germline): SGHNT, YYREEE (reference sequence). The DNA for the CDR3 is TGTGCCAGCAGCTTGGACTCTTACACAGATACGCAGTATTTT. This sequence encodes CASSLDSYTDTQYF.

The sample holds one count of this clone. This chain joins TRBV5-1 and TRBJ2-2; 7 nucleotides line up with TRBD1. CDR3 size: 14 residues. The V segment lost 3 bases and the J segment 6 bases; nucleotides outside the gene matches: 5. CDR1 and CDR2 (germline): SGHRS, YFSETQ. The DNA for the CDR3 is TGCGCCAGCAGCTCGATAGGGGGCCCCGGGGAGCTGTTTTTT. This gives the protein CASSSIGGPGELFF. Full variable domain (rest looked up from reference TRBV5-1 and TRBJ2-2): KAGVTQTPRYLIKTRGQQVTLSCSPISGHRSVSWYQQTPGQGLQFLFEYFSETQRNKGNFPGRFSGRQFSNSRSEMNVSTLELGDSALYLCASSSIGGPGELFFGEGSRLTVL.

The chain combines TRBV6-5 with TRBJ1-2; possibly TRBD1 for D (6 bases). CDR1 is MNHEY, CDR2 SVGAGI, per germline. The CDR3 has 15 residues. V lost 6 bases and J lost 0, with 14 bases in between. CDR3 loop: CASSAGEGANYGYTF. In DNA form, the CDR3 reads TGTGCCAGCAGCGCCGGTGAGGGGGCTAACTATGGCTACACCTTC.

In its sample, this clone was seen once. The chain has TRBV28 and TRBJ2-1; D is unclear. Germline values: CDR1 MDHEN, CDR2 SYDVKM. This CDR3 is 13 amino acids long. V was clipped by 10 bases and J by 7 bases, with 17 bases between them. The CDR3 region has the DNA TGTGCCACCGAGCGTCAAAGTAGGAATGAGCAGTTCTTC. Residues: CATERQSRNEQFF. The complete variable domain, with remaining parts taken from reference TRBV28 and TRBJ2-1, reads DVKVTQSSRYLVKRTGEKVFLECVQDMDHENMFWYRQDPGLGLRLIYFSYDVKMKEKGDIPEGYSVSREKKERFSLILESASTNQTSMYLCATERQSRNEQFFGPGTRLTVL.